This TCR beta chain was identified during a study of graft-versus-host responses after intestinal transplantation. Study as a whole: Recipients received multivisceral, liver-intestinal, or isolated intestinal transplants.

With regard to this clone: The antigen is unknown.

Sequencing was performed with immunoSEQ multiplex PCR; in TCRdb, only in-frame clones are kept and a portion is missing. Here the sample spans around 30,000 clones, 85% to 95% being singletons. Looked up from germline, CDR1 is MNHNS and CDR2 is SASEGT. Trimming pared 6 bases from V and 2 bases from J, leaving 11 bases between. The length of the CDR3 is 14 residues. Findings and caveats of the study: Detected in recipient marrow were GvH clones, some of which were first observed in ileum or blood.

The clonotype comes from a human patient who received an intestinal transplant, so some T cells may come from the graft donor. The V and J genes are TRBV6-1 and TRBJ2-1, with a tentative D call TRBD1 (6 bases). The specimen was PBMCs, collected just over 65 days after intestinal transplant. The CDR3 reads CASRDRDTYNEQFF. The CDR3 DNA is TGTGCCAGCAGGGACCGGGACACCTACAATGAGCAGTTCTTC.